These 24 T cell receptor beta chains came from one sample sequenced in a study of blood T cell repertoires in COVID-19. Method: immunoSEQ multiplex PCR; TCRdb's copy keeps in-frame clones and lacks some. The table has fewer than 200,000 clones, approximately 87% seen once. The sequencing sample was made of PBMCs or T cells enriched from blood (not recorded which). These receptors were taken from a woman between 45 and 65 years old who had recovered from COVID-19.

This clone was found a few times. In DNA, the CDR3 is TGCGCCAGCAGTGTGGAGTCGCCTGTCGAGCAGTACGTC. Translated, it gives CASSVESPVEQYV. The genes are TRBV10-1 and TRBJ2-7, with D uncertain. The V end lost 4 bases, the J end lost 6 bases, and 13 bases lay between the germline ends. CDR3 length: 13 amino acids. The V gene's germline CDR1 is WNHNN and CDR2 SYGVQD (reference sequence).

This chain joins TRBV28 and TRBJ1-5; 7 bases agree with TRBD1. V shed 4 bases, J shed 8 bases, and the junction held 8 bases outside the gene matches. The germline V gene encodes CDR1 MDHEN and CDR2 SYDVKM. The CDR3 totals 14 residues. In DNA form, the CDR3 reads TGTGCCAGCAGTTCAACAGGGGCGATGGAGCCCCAGCATTTT. Translation gives CASSSTGAMEPQHF.

V and J are TRBV7-2 and TRBJ1-2, with 9 nucleotides matching TRBD1. The CDR3 spans 15 residues. In germline, CDR1 is SGHTA, CDR2 FQGNSA. Trimming cost V 1 base and J 4 bases; bases outside gene matches: 4. Here the CDR3 DNA reads TGTGCCAGCAGCTTAGGGGACAGGGTGGTCTATGGCTACACCTTC. As protein: CASSLGDRVVYGYTF.

The rearrangement joins TRBV3-1 (or the pseudogene TRBV3-2) to TRBJ1-1; D unresolved. Trimming stripped 2 bases from V and 1 base from J, with 8 bases between. Germline assignment: CDR1 LGHDT and CDR2 YNNKEL (reference sequence). The CDR3 covers 14 residues. The CDR3 loop reads CASSQNSWNTEAFF. The CDR3 nucleotides are TGTGCCAGCAGCCAAAACTCCTGGAACACTGAAGCTTTCTTT.

The chain has TRBV24-1 and TRBJ2-3, with 9 bases that match TRBD1. The CDR3 loop spans 15 amino acids. Germline V gene data show CDR1 as KGHDR and CDR2 as SFDVKD. V lost 5 bases to trimming and J lost 4 bases; unmatched junction nucleotides: 6. CDR3 loop: CATSVLGQGSDTQYF. For the CDR3, the DNA is TGTGCCACCAGTGTGTTGGGACAGGGCTCAGATACGCAGTATTTT.

The CDR3 DNA sequence: TGTGCCAGCAGTTACTCGAGGGTTTACACTGAAGCTTTCTTT. Residues: CASSYSRVYTEAFF. The V call is TRBV6-5, the J call TRBJ1-1; D not resolved. Trimming cost V 0 bases and J 3 bases, with 8 bases left between them. CDR3 length: 14 amino acids. Germline V gene sequence: CDR1 MNHEY, CDR2 SVGAGI.

This chain joins TRBV9 and TRBJ1-6, with no clear D. Trimming took 4 bases from V and 8 from J, leaving 19 bases between them. The germline gives CDR1 SGDLS, CDR2 YYNGEE. This CDR3 has 16 amino acids. This CDR3 reads CASSQNPRGAYSPLHF. Written as DNA, the CDR3 is TGTGCCAGCAGCCAGAACCCCCGAGGAGCGTATTCACCCCTCCACTTT.

In this sample, this clone turned up once. The V gene is TRBV6-5, the J gene TRBJ1-1, with D perhaps matching TRBD1 (5 bases). V was pared by 6 bases and J by 5 bases, with 16 bases between. Germline lookup yields CDR1 MNHEY and CDR2 SVGAGI. This CDR3 comprises 14 residues. The CDR3 DNA sequence: TGTGCCAGCAGGCTAGGGGCGAGTCAGACTGAAGCTTTCTTT. Translating it yields CASRLGASQTEAFF.

J is TRBJ1-2 and V is TRBV24-1; D unresolved. This CDR3 region has 11 residues. V was shortened by 0 bases and J by 8 bases, with 3 bases between the two germline ends. Germline V gives CDR1 KGHDR, CDR2 SFDVKD. The CDR3: CATSDLEGYTF. The DNA of the CDR3 is TGTGCCACCAGTGATTTGGAGGGCTACACCTTC.

The chain joins TRBV20-1 to TRBJ1-2; TRBD1 aligns across 9 bases. Germline assignment: CDR1 DFQATT and CDR2 SNEGSKA (reference sequence). This CDR3 is 11 amino acids long. The CDR3 bases are TGCAGGGGAGGACAGGGGAATGGCTACACCTTC. This sequence encodes CRGGQGNGYTF.

The gene calls are TRBV7-9 and TRBJ2-1; tentative D call: TRBD1 (6 bases). V gave up 0 bases and J gave up 4 bases, with 10 bases separating them. The CDR3 has 15 amino acids. CDR1 and CDR2 (germline): SEHNR, FQNEAQ (reference sequence). Here the CDR3 reads CASSLATGKYNEQFF. CDR3 DNA: TGTGCCAGCAGCTTAGCGACAGGAAAGTACAATGAGCAGTTCTTC.

This chain joins TRBV7-2 and TRBJ2-2; no firm D call. V was shortened by 2 bases and J by 1 base, with 8 bases between the two germline ends. This CDR3 has 15 residues. CDR1 and CDR2 (germline): SGHTA, FQGNSA. The CDR3 DNA reads as TGTGCCAGCAGCTTACTAGGCAAGAACACCGGGGAGCTGTTTTTT. It translates to CASSLLGKNTGELFF.

The chain couples TRBV21-1 to TRBJ1-5. TRBV21-1 represents a pseudogene. The CDR3 is 13 amino acids. The CDR3 reads CASTPEVAQPQHF. The CDR3 nucleotides read TGTGCCAGCACGCCGGAGGTAGCTCAGCCCCAGCATTTT.

V usage is TRBV19 and J usage is TRBJ2-6; TRBD2 might be the D (5 bases). Per the germline V gene, CDR1 is LNHDA and CDR2 is SQIVND (reference sequence). The CDR3 has 15 amino acids. V was clipped by 7 bases and J by 0 bases, with 10 bases between them. CDR3 in amino acids: CASKEVSSGANVLTF. In DNA form, the CDR3 reads TGTGCCAGTAAGGAGGTCTCCTCTGGGGCCAACGTCCTGACTTTC.

The chain carries TRBV28 and TRBJ2-7; D may be TRBD1 (6 bases). CDR1 MDHEN and CDR2 SYDVKM come from the germline V gene. CDR3 size: 11 residues. V was trimmed by 6 bases and J by 6 bases, leaving 9 bases between them. The CDR3: CASSDRLEQYV. CDR3 nucleotides: TGTGCCAGCAGCGACAGGCTCGAGCAGTACGTC.

A note on this clone: This sample includes further DNA sequences coding for the same CDR3. The V gene is TRBV18, the J gene TRBJ1-3, with 7 bases that match TRBD1. The CDR3 loop spans 15 amino acids. The germline CDR1 and CDR2 sequences are KGHSH and LQKENI. V shed 2 bases, J shed 4 bases, and the junction held 5 bases outside the gene matches. The CDR3 DNA follows: TGTGCCAGCTCACCAGACAGGGTGTCGGGAAACACCATATATTTT. This translates into CASSPDRVSGNTIYF.

This chain connects TRBV29-1 to TRBJ1-2, with TRBD1 matching over 9 bases. CDR3 length: 12 amino acids. Trimming removed 6 bases from V and 4 bases from J; junction bases left unmatched: 3. Germline V gene lookup returns CDR1 SQVTM and CDR2 ANQGSEA. CDR3 bases: TGCAGCGTGGCGGACAGGGGCTATGGCTACACCTTC. Translation: CSVADRGYGYTF.

CDR3 residues: CATSDHQGNTIYF. The CDR3 nucleotides read TGTGCCACCAGTGATCACCAGGGAAACACCATATATTTT. V usage is TRBV24-1 and J usage is TRBJ1-3; D gene ambiguous. Germline V lookup: CDR1 KGHDR, CDR2 SFDVKD. Trimming left V 3 bases short and J 4 bases short, with 6 bases between. This CDR3 is built from 13 residues.

The chain joins TRBV18 to TRBJ1-4; weak D call: TRBD1 (5 bases). The ends were cut back, 3 bases at V and 4 bases at J, with 12 bases in the middle. The CDR3 length is 15 residues. Germline V gene data show CDR1 as KGHSH and CDR2 as LQKENI. The CDR3 reads CASSPGGGVNEKLFF. The CDR3 nucleotides are TGTGCCAGCTCACCCGGCGGAGGGGTTAATGAAAAACTGTTTTTT.

The chain joins TRBV7-3 to TRBJ1-2; 9 nucleotides align to TRBD1. Per the germline V gene, CDR1 is SGHTA and CDR2 is FQGTGA. V shed 5 bases, J shed 2 bases, and the junction held 3 bases outside the gene matches. The CDR3 sequence is 14 residues long. CDR3 sequence (DNA): TGTGCCAGCAGCCTGGGGACAGGGAACTATGGCTACACCTTC. This codes for CASSLGTGNYGYTF.

The rearrangement uses TRBV7-8 and TRBJ2-2, with D unclear. Per germline, CDR1 SGHVS and CDR2 FQNEAQ. V was cut by 0 bases and J by 5 bases, with 10 bases left in between. The CDR3 runs 15 residues. The CDR3 region is CASSLALVVTGELFF. The CDR3, as DNA: TGTGCCAGCAGCTTAGCGCTGGTAGTTACCGGGGAGCTGTTTTTT.

This rearrangement joins TRBV7-9 to TRBJ1-2; 7 bases match TRBD1. CDR1 is SEHNR and CDR2 is FQNEAQ in the germline V gene (reference sequence). Germline trimming cut 5 bases from V and 4 bases from J; bases unmatched to any gene: 19. CDR3 length: 18 residues. This chain's CDR3 is CASSPPDREIITGYGYTF. CDR3 DNA: TGTGCCAGCAGCCCCCCAGACAGGGAGATCATCACGGGCTATGGCTACACCTTC.

The rearrangement joins TRBV7-8 to TRBJ1-5; 8 bases line up with TRBD1. This CDR3 is 17 amino acids long. With 4 bases clipped from V and 6 bases from J, the junction kept 14 bases outside the gene matches. Germline V lookup: CDR1 SGHVS, CDR2 FQNEAQ. CDR3 bases: TGTGCCAGCAGCTCCGGACAGGGAGGAATTTTGGTTCAGCCCCAGCATTTT. Its protein is CASSSGQGGILVQPQHF.

This chain links TRBV19 with TRBJ2-7, with 8 nucleotides matching TRBD2. Germline V gene data show CDR1 as LNHDA and CDR2 as SQIVND (reference sequence). Losses at the gene ends were 8 bases for V and 2 bases for J; bases not matched to a gene: 5. The CDR3 runs to 13 residues. The DNA for the CDR3 is TGTGCCAGTGAGAGCGGGAGAGCCTACGAGCAGTACGTC. Translation: CASESGRAYEQYV.